The 13 T cell receptor beta chains below all came from one sample that was sequenced in a study of blood T cell repertoires in COVID-19. Generated by immunoSEQ multiplex PCR, the TCRdb table keeps only in-frame clones and is missing some. The data show around 220,000 clones, approximately 82% seen once. Sequencing was carried out using peripheral blood. The receptors come from a woman of 80 years or more with active or convalescent COVID-19.

This clone was found a few times. The chain has TRBV5-1 and TRBJ2-1; 8 nucleotides line up with TRBD2. The CDR3 runs to 12 residues. CDR1 SGHRS and CDR2 YFSETQ come from the germline V gene. Unmatched junction bases numbered 6, after V lost 6 bases and J lost 10 bases. This CDR3 reads CASTFGGEEQFF. Written as DNA, the CDR3 is TGCGCCAGCACCTTCGGGGGGGAAGAGCAGTTCTTC.

The V and J genes are TRBV27 and TRBJ2-2; 9 nucleotides line up with TRBD2. Germline V gene lookup returns CDR1 MNHEY and CDR2 SMNVEV (reference sequence). This CDR3 is built from 17 residues. V dropped 3 bases and J dropped 1; count of bases not matched to a gene: 6. As DNA, the CDR3 is TGTGCCAGCAGTTTCGTGGCGGGAGGGGTGAACACCGGGGAGCTGTTTTTT. Translation gives CASSFVAGGVNTGELFF.

This clone was seen a few times. The chain recombines TRBV5-4 with TRBJ2-7; the match to TRBD2 covers 11 bases. Germline CDR1 SGHNT, CDR2 YYREEE (reference sequence). CDR3 length: 14 residues. The V gene end was trimmed by 4 bases and the J gene end by 2 bases; junction bases not matched to a gene: 2. The CDR3 nucleotides are TGTGCCAGCAGCCTGACTAGCGGGGCCTACGAGCAGTACTTC. This translates into CASSLTSGAYEQYF. Full variable domain (missing parts from reference TRBV5-4 and TRBJ2-7): ETGVTQSPTHLIKTRGQQVTLRCSSQSGHNTVSWYQQALGQGPQFIFQYYREEENGRGNFPPRFSGLQFPNYSSELNVNALELDDSALYLCASSLTSGAYEQYFGPGTRLTVT.

This sequence joins TRBV19 and TRBJ2-1, with 8 nucleotides matching TRBD2. This CDR3 region has 17 residues. Germline V lookup: CDR1 LNHDA, CDR2 SQIVND (reference sequence). V gave up 7 bases and J gave up 10 bases; unmatched junction bases: 21. The CDR3 loop is CASTYEWASGLRGEQFF. The CDR3 nucleotides read TGTGCCAGTACCTACGAGTGGGCTAGCGGGTTAAGAGGGGAGCAGTTCTTC. Based on the CDR3 plus reference TRBV19 and TRBJ2-1, the full variable domain is DGGITQSPKYLFRKEGQNVTLSCEQNLNHDAMYWYRQDPGQGLRLIYYSQIVNDFQKGDIAEGYSVSREKKESFPLTVTSAQKNPTAFYLCASTYEWASGLRGEQFFGPGTRLTVL.

J is TRBJ1-2 and V is TRBV12-3 or TRBV12-4, with D tentatively TRBD1 (6 bases). V was shortened by 3 bases and J by 8 bases, with 13 bases between the two germline ends. There are 13 residues in the CDR3. The CDR3 here is CASSFSQGSGYTF. The CDR3 coding sequence is TGTGCCAGCAGTTTTTCCCAGGGGAGCGGCTACACCTTC.

V usage is TRBV30 and J usage is TRBJ1-2; TRBD1 might be the D (5 bases). Looked up from germline, CDR1 is GTSNPN and CDR2 is SVGIG (reference sequence). Deletions cut 0 bases from V and 4 bases from J, with 18 bases between. This CDR3 has 16 residues. CDR3 residues: CAWSVGVLGSFYGYTF. In DNA form, the CDR3 reads TGTGCCTGGAGTGTAGGGGTTCTAGGATCCTTCTATGGCTACACCTTC. The variable domain in full, completed from reference TRBV30 and TRBJ1-2, reads SQTIHQWPATLVQPVGSPLSLECTVEGTSNPNLYWYRQAAGRGLQLLFYSVGIGQISSEVPQNLSASRPQDRQFILSSKKLLLSDSGFYLCAWSVGVLGSFYGYTFGSGTRLTVV.

This chain uses TRBV19 with TRBJ1-1; D unclear. CDR3 size: 13 residues. Trimming removed 5 bases from V and 5 bases from J, with 12 bases in between. CDR1 LNHDA and CDR2 SQIVND come from the germline V gene (reference sequence). The CDR3 sequence: CASSWEGETEAFF. The CDR3 nucleotides read TGTGCCAGTAGTTGGGAGGGTGAGACTGAAGCTTTCTTT.

J is TRBJ1-4 and V is TRBV29-1; 9 bases fit TRBD1. V gave up 4 bases and J gave up 7 bases; unmatched junction bases: 4. Germline CDR1 and CDR2: SQVTM and ANQGSEA. The CDR3 extends over 13 amino acids. CDR3 loop: CSVVYRGREKLFF. The CDR3 DNA is TGCAGCGTTGTTTACAGGGGGCGTGAAAAACTGTTTTTT. Based on the CDR3 plus reference TRBV29-1 and TRBJ1-4, the full variable domain is SAVISQKPSRDICQRGTSLTIQCQVDSQVTMMFWYRQQPGQSLTLIATANQGSEATYESGFVIDKFPISRPNLTFSTLTVSNMSPEDSSIYLCSVVYRGREKLFFGSGTQLSVL.

The gene calls are TRBV3-1 (or the pseudogene TRBV3-2) and TRBJ1-1; TRBD1 agrees at 9 bases. Trimming took 5 bases from V and 3 from J; bases not matched to a gene: 1. Per germline, CDR1 LGHDT and CDR2 YNNKEL (reference sequence). The CDR3 consists of 13 residues. The CDR3 DNA sequence: TGTGCCAGCAGCGGGGACAGGGACACTGAAGCTTTCTTT. It specifies CASSGDRDTEAFF.

The chain couples TRBV29-1 to TRBJ1-5; TRBD1 aligns across 7 bases. The CDR3 has 13 amino acids. The J segment lost 4 bases and the V segment lost 7 bases, leaving 7 bases of the junction unmatched. CDR1 and CDR2 from the germline V gene are SQVTM and ANQGSEA. This CDR3 is CSAGTEVNQPQHF. The CDR3 region has the DNA TGCAGCGCCGGGACAGAAGTTAATCAGCCCCAGCATTTT. Full variable domain (rest looked up from reference TRBV29-1 and TRBJ1-5): SAVISQKPSRDICQRGTSLTIQCQVDSQVTMMFWYRQQPGQSLTLIATANQGSEATYESGFVIDKFPISRPNLTFSTLTVSNMSPEDSSIYLCSAGTEVNQPQHFGDGTRLSIL.

V is TRBV5-5 and J is TRBJ2-1; TRBD2 matches at 9 bases. Germline V CDR1 and CDR2: SGHKS, YYEKEE (reference sequence). The CDR3 totals 15 residues. V trimming: 2 bases; J trimming: 9 bases; junction bases outside the gene matches: 9. For the CDR3, the DNA is TGTGCCAGCAGCTTCATGACTCTGACTAGCGGTGAGCAGTTCTTC. Translation: CASSFMTLTSGEQFF. The whole variable domain, remainder taken from reference TRBV5-5 and TRBJ2-1, is DAGVTQSPTHLIKTRGQQVTLRCSPISGHKSVSWYQQVLGQGPQFIFQYYEKEERGRGNFPDRFSARQFPNYSSELNVNALLLGDSALYLCASSFMTLTSGEQFFGPGTRLTVL.

The J gene is TRBJ2-1, the V gene TRBV18; 10 bases map to TRBD2. V was pared by 3 bases and J by 8 bases, with 10 bases of the junction left unmatched. CDR3 length: 16 residues. Per germline, CDR1 KGHSH and CDR2 LQKENI. The CDR3 region has the DNA TGTGCCAGCTCACCCCTCGCTAGCGGGAGAGAGGATGAGCAGTTCTTC. Translation gives CASSPLASGREDEQFF.

The V gene is TRBV2, the J gene TRBJ2-5; TRBD1 agrees at 7 bases. This CDR3 spans 12 amino acids. Per germline, CDR1 SNHLY and CDR2 FYNNEI. The V and J ends lost 5 bases and 6 bases, in that order; junction bases with no gene match: 3. The CDR3 coding sequence is TGTGCCAGCAGTAGACAGGGCCAGACCCAGTACTTC. Its protein product is CASSRQGQTQYF.